This is a list of T cell receptor beta chains from one sample in a study of blood T cell repertoires in COVID-19. Libraries were prepared by immunoSEQ multiplex PCR; TCRdb keeps only in-frame clonotypes and omits some of them. The sample has fewer than 300,000 clones, about four fifths seen once. The sequencing sample was made of peripheral blood. These receptors all come from a human donor with COVID-19, enrolled during active disease. The donor label of this sample is uncertain. The CDR3 runs from the conserved cysteine through the conserved F or W. D genes are given only for firm matches. Some rows mark clone size as missing; the rest say once, few, many or name a class of expanded clone.

TRBV20-1	12	TRBJ2-3	-	-	CSASPSAYTQYF	TGCAGTGCTAGTCCTAGCGCATATACGCAGTATTTT
TRBV5-5	14	TRBJ2-3	few	TRBD2	CASNSGIGADTQYF	TGTGCCAGCAATAGCGGGATAGGCGCAGATACGCAGTATTTT
TRBV7-9	13	TRBJ1-2	-	-	CASSSIPNYGYTF	TGTGCCAGCAGCTCTATCCCTAACTATGGCTACACCTTC
TRBV9	14	TRBJ1-1	-	-	CASSQRHSATEAFF	TGTGCCAGCTCCCAGAGACACTCAGCCACTGAAGCTTTCTTT
TRBV9	15	TRBJ2-7	-	TRBD1	CASSGSTGDPYEQYF	TGTGCCAGCAGCGGTTCGACAGGGGACCCCTACGAGCAGTACTTC
TRBV9	15	TRBJ2-2	-	TRBD2	CASSVAGLAHGELFF	TGTGCCAGCAGCGTAGCGGGACTAGCCCACGGGGAGCTGTTTTTT
TRBV5-4	15	TRBJ2-1	-	-	CASSPWAGFYNEQFF	TGTGCCAGCAGCCCCTGGGCAGGTTTTTACAATGAGCAGTTCTTC
TRBV9	14	TRBJ2-7	-	-	CASSEGQTPYEQYF	TGTGCCAGCAGCGAAGGACAGACCCCCTACGAGCAGTACTTC
TRBV18	14	TRBJ2-2	-	TRBD2	CASSTLAGTGELFF	TGTGCCAGCTCAACCCTAGCGGGGACCGGGGAGCTGTTTTTT
TRBV2	14	TRBJ2-7	-	TRBD1	CASIVGQGIVEQYF	TGTGCCAGCATTGTAGGACAGGGAATAGTCGAGCAGTACTTC
TRBV18	18	TRBJ2-6	once	TRBD1	CASSPTGGVGSGANVLTF	TGTGCCAGCTCACCCACAGGGGGAGTCGGCTCTGGGGCCAACGTCCTGACTTTC
TRBV6-2/TRBV6-3	15	TRBJ1-5	once	-	CASSLTAPLNQPQHF	TGTGCCAGCAGCCTGACAGCGCCCCTAAATCAGCCCCAGCATTTT
TRBV18	14	TRBJ2-7	-	-	CASSPPGVYYEQYF	TGTGCCAGCTCACCACCAGGAGTATACTACGAGCAGTACTTC
TRBV7-3	13	TRBJ2-7	few	TRBD1	CASSRDRADEQYF	TGTGCCAGCAGTCGCGACAGGGCTGACGAGCAGTACTTC
TRBV19	14	TRBJ2-5	-	-	CASSISSGEETQYF	TGTGCCAGTAGTATATCCTCGGGAGAAGAGACCCAGTACTTC
TRBV30	17	TRBJ2-5	-	TRBD1	CAWSAQLLRGRGETQYF	TGTGCCTGGAGTGCACAACTACTCAGGGGGCGCGGTGAGACCCAGTACTTC
TRBV27	15	TRBJ2-7	-	-	CASSYRAGVLYEQYF	TGTGCCAGCAGTTATCGGGCAGGGGTTTTGTACGAGCAGTACTTC
TRBV28	17	TRBJ2-7	-	TRBD2	CASTFTLRSGSSYEQYF	TGTGCCAGCACCTTTACCCTGCGGAGCGGGAGCTCCTACGAGCAGTACTTC
TRBV11-2	15	TRBJ2-3	-	-	CASSPLGGRTDTQYF	TGTGCCAGCAGCCCCCTGGGGGGAAGAACAGATACGCAGTATTTT
TRBV18	14	TRBJ1-2	-	TRBD1	CASSSRDRVWGYTF	TGTGCCAGCTCATCCCGGGACAGGGTTTGGGGCTACACCTTC
TRBV30	14	TRBJ1-3	-	TRBD1	CAWSPTGDGNTIYF	TGTGCCTGGAGCCCGACAGGGGACGGAAACACCATATATTTT
TRBV5-1	14	TRBJ2-3	once	-	CASSLGGDWDTQYF	TGCGCCAGCAGCTTGGGTGGAGATTGGGATACGCAGTATTTT
TRBV7-9	14	TRBJ2-7	-	-	CASSPRQTSYEQYF	TGTGCCAGCAGCCCAAGACAGACCTCCTACGAGCAGTACTTC
TRBV28	13	TRBJ1-2	-	-	CASSRAQGSGYTF	TGTGCCAGCAGCCGCGCCCAAGGGAGTGGCTACACCTTC
TRBV28	13	TRBJ2-5	-	TRBD1	CASSWDSGETQYF	TGTGCCAGCAGTTGGGACAGCGGAGAGACCCAGTACTTC
TRBV5-1	15	TRBJ2-2	-	TRBD2	CASSLSSGRTGELFF	TGCGCCAGCAGCTTGTCTAGCGGGAGGACCGGGGAGCTGTTTTTT